The present T cell receptor beta chain was sequenced within a study of spatial heterogeneity in lung cancer. Study context: Alpha-chain detections were consistently fewer than beta-chain detections among the sequences.

The V gene end was trimmed by 0 bases and the J gene end by 8 bases; junction bases not matched to a gene: 7. CDR1 and CDR2 from the germline V gene are SGHAT and FQNNGV. The CDR3 is made up of 15 amino acids. Time point described: sample taken at primary tumor resection. Unsorted whole RNA from tumor, nontumor lung or frozen PBMC underwent sequencing. Samples were obtained from 65 to 80 donors, all untreated early-stage non-small cell lung cancer patients. This clonotype appeared a few times. Since it is a stray read in a library aimed at alpha chains, this beta chain has a size that is not meaningful. In TCRdb, the 5' RACE reads were re-called with MiXCR into one record per CDR3 protein. This table has more than 850 distinct CDR3 sequences, less than 60% appearing once.

V usage is TRBV11-2 and J usage is TRBJ2-1; 7 nucleotides match TRBD2. This clonotype was sampled from a male donor with early-stage non-small cell lung cancer. The sequences come from PBMCs, collected at surgery. The CDR3 DNA is TGTGCCAGCAGCTTAGATCCCGGGGGGAACTATGAGCAGTTCTTC. This gives the protein CASSLDPGGNYEQFF.